This T cell receptor (beta chain) was profiled in a study of T cells in Graves' hyperthyroidism and ophthalmopathy. Researchers took RNA transcripts and amplified the TCR beta CDR3 regions from them. The TCR CDR3 first-round RT-PCR relied on the HTBI primer set. TCRdb used MiXCR to reprocess the multiplex PCR reads, holding one entry per CDR3 protein. The table shows 330,000 or so distinct CDR3 sequences, with roughly 19% occurring only once. Trimming left V 6 bases short and J 4 bases short, with 12 bases between. This CDR3 is built from 13 residues. Germline lookup yields CDR1 SNHLY and CDR2 FYNNEI. In this sample, this clonotype turned up many times.

V usage is TRBV2 and J usage is TRBJ1-1, with D possibly TRBD1 on 5 matching bases. This clonotype was obtained from a man aged 45-60 years with Graves' ophthalmopathy. The sequencing input was blood. The CDR3 sequence: CASSRGDGTEAFF. The CDR3 DNA reads TGTGCCAGCAGCCGGGGGGACGGCACTGAAGCTTTCTTT.